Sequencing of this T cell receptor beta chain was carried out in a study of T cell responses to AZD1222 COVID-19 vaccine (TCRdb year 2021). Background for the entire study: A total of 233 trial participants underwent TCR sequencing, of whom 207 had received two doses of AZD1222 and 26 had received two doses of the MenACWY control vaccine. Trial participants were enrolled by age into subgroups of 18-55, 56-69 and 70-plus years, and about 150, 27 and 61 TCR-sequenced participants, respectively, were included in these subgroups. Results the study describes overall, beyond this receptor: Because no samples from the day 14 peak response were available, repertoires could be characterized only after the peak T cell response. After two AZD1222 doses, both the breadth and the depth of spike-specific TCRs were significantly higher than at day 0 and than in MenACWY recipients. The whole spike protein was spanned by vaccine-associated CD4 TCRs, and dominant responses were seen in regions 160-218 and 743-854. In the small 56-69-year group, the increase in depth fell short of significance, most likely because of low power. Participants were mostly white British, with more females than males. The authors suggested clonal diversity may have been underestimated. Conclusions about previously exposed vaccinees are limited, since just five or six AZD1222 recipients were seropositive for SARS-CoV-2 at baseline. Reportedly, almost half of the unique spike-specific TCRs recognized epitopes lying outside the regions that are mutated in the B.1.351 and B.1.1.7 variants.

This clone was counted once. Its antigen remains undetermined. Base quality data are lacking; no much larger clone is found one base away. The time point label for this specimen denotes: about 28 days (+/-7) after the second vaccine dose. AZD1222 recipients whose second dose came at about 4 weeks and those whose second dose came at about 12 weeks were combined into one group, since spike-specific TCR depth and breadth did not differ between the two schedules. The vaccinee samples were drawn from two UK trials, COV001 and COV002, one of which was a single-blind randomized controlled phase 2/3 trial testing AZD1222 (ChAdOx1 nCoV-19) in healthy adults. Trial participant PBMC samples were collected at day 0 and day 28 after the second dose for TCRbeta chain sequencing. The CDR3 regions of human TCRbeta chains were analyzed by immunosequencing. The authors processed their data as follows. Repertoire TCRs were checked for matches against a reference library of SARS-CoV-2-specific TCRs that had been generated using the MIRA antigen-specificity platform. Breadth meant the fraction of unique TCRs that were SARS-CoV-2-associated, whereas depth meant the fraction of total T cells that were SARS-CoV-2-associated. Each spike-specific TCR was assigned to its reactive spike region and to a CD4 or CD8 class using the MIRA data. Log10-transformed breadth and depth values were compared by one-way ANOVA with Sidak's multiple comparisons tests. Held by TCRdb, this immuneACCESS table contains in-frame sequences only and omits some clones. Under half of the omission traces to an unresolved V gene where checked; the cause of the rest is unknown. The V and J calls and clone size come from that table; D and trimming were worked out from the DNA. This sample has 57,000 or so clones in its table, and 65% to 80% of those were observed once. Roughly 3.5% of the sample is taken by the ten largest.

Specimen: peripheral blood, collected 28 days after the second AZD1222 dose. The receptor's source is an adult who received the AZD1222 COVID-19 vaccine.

This receptor has the CDR3 CASSPPTLQETQYF. The DNA sequence is given as TGTGCCAGCTCACCACCCACTCTCCAAGAGACCCAGTACTTC. Here the chain combines TRBV18 and TRBJ2-5, with no reliable assignment of the D segment. CDR3 length: 14 amino acids, cysteine to phenylalanine. Only the CDR3 portion is preserved as DNA: 42 bases, with reading frame beginning at the first base. Taken from the germline V gene, the CDR1 and CDR2 loops are KGHSH and LQKENI. V and J are truncated by 0 bases and 1 base respectively, leaving an intervening sequence of 6 bases.